This T cell receptor beta chain was retrieved from a study of cytomegalovirus exposure and HLA in healthy donors. Assay used: immunoSEQ multiplex PCR; TCRdb lists only in-frame clones, some missing. Among a few hundred thousand clones, 70% to 90% were seen once, and the ten largest hold approximately 0.9%. The donors were part of the roughly 120-subject validation cohort, which stood apart from the approximately 670-subject first cohort. Points on this clone: Its antigen remains unknown.

Study results and limitations: The tendency of first-cohort TCR clusters to co-occur in the 120 or so validation repertoires emerged from a later analysis. Investigators reported 150 to 200 TCR beta chains as tied to cytomegalovirus. High sensitivity and specificity were reportedly achieved when the classifier diagnosed cytomegalovirus status.

The sequenced sample consisted of PBMCs. The source is a man aged 25-45 years in good health and CMV-seronegative.

The CDR3, as DNA: TGTGCCAGCAGGAACGACAGGGGCTCCTACAATGAGCAGTTCTTC. Amino acids: CASRNDRGSYNEQFF. This chain connects TRBV6-5 to TRBJ2-1; 8 positions match TRBD1. V gave up 6 bases and J gave up 0 bases; unmatched junction bases: 4. The CDR3 totals 15 residues. Germline V gives CDR1 MNHEY, CDR2 SVGAGI.